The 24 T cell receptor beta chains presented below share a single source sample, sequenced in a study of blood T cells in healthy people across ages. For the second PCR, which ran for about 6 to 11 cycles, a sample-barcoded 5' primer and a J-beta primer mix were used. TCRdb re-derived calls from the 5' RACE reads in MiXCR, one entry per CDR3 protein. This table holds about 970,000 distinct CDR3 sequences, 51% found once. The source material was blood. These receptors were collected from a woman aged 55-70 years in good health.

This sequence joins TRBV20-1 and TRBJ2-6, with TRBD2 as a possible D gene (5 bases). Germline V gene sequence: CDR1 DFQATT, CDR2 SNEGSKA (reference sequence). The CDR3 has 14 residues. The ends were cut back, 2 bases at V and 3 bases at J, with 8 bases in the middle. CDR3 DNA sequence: TGCAGTGCTAGATCTAGCAGTGGGGCCAACGTCCTGACTTTC. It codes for CSARSSSGANVLTF.

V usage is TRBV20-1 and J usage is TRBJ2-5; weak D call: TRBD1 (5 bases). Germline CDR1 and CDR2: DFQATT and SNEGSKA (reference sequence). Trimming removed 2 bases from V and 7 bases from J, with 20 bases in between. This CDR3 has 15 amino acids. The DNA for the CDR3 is TGCAGTGCTAGATCGCACCTTGAACAGGCGCGGACCCAGTACTTC. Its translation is CSARSHLEQARTQYF.

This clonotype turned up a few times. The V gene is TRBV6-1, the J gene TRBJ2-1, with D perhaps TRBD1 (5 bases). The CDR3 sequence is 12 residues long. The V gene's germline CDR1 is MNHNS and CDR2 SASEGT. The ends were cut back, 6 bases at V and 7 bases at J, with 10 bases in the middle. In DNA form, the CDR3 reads TGTGCCAGCAGAGAGACAGTTAATGAGCAGTTCTTC. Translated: CASRETVNEQFF.

The DNA of the CDR3 is TGTGCCAGCAGTCCCCGCTGGATTGTACAGTCCGGGGCCAACGTCCTGACTTTC. This translates into CASSPRWIVQSGANVLTF. The chain joins TRBV27 to TRBJ2-6; D is unclear. V was clipped by 5 bases and J by 4 bases, with 21 bases between them. The germline V gene encodes CDR1 MNHEY and CDR2 SMNVEV (reference sequence). The CDR3 is made up of 18 amino acids.

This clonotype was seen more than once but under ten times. CDR3 region: CASNERDKIETQYF. In nucleotides, the CDR3 is TGTGCCAGTAACGAGCGGGATAAGATCGAGACCCAGTACTTC. This chain connects TRBV3-1 to TRBJ2-5, with TRBD2 identical over 7 bases. Looked up from germline, CDR1 is LGHDT and CDR2 is YNNKEL (reference sequence). This CDR3 is 14 amino acids long. After removal of 9 bases from V and 5 bases from J, the junction contained 12 bases not matched to a gene.

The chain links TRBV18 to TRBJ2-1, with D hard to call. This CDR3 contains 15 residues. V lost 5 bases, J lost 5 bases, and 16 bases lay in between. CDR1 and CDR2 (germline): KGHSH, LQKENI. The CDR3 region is CASSLVVPSNNEQFF. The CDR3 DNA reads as TGTGCCAGCTCATTAGTAGTCCCGAGCAACAATGAGCAGTTCTTC.

The CDR3 sequence is CASSQDRVVGYTF. CDR3 DNA sequence: TGTGCCAGCAGCCAAGATCGGGTTGTTGGCTACACCTTC. The chain combines TRBV14 with TRBJ1-2, with D hard to call. Germline CDR1 is SGHDN and CDR2 is FVKESK. The CDR3 totals 13 residues. V gave up 0 bases and J gave up 7 bases, with 9 bases separating them.

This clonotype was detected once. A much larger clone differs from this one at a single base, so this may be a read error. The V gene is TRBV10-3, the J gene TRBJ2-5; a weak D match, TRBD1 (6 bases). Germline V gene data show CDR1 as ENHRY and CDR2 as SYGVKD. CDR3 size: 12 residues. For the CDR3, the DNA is TGTGCCATCATGGACAGTCAAGAGTCCCAGTACTTC. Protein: CAIMDSQESQYF.

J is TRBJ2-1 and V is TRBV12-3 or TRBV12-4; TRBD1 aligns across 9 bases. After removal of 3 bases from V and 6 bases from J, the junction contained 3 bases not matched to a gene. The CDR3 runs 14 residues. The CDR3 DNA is TGTGCCAGCAGTTTTACGGACAGGGGCAATGAGCAGTTCTTC. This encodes CASSFTDRGNEQFF.

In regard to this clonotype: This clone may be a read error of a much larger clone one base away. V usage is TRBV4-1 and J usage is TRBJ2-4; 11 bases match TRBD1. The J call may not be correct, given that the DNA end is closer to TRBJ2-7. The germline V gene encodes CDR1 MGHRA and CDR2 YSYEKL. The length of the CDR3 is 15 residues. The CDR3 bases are TGCGCCAGCAGCCATCCGGGACAGGGGGTTTACGAGCAGTACTTC. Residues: CASSHPGQGVYEQYF.

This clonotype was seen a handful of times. CDR3 loop: CASSEWVGLAGGPDTQYF. CDR3 coding DNA: TGTGCCAGCAGTGAATGGGTAGGGCTAGCGGGAGGGCCGGATACGCAGTATTTT. The rearrangement joins TRBV25-1 to TRBJ2-3; 12 nucleotides agree with TRBD2. Germline V gene data show CDR1 as MGHDK and CDR2 as SYGVNS. V was pared by 1 base and J by 6 bases, with 11 bases of the junction left unmatched. The CDR3 totals 18 residues. The whole variable domain, remainder taken from reference TRBV25-1 and TRBJ2-3, is EADIYQTPRYLVIGTGKKITLECSQTMGHDKMYWYQQDPGMELHLIHYSYGVNSTEKGDLSSESTVSRIRTEHFPLTLESARPSHTSQYLCASSEWVGLAGGPDTQYFGPGTRLTVL.

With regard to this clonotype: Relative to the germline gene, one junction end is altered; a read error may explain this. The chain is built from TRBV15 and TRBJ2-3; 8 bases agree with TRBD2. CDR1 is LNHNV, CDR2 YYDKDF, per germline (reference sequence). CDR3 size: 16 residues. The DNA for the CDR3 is TGTGCCACCAGAAGAGATCCAGCGGGAGCGGTCGATACGCAGTATTTT. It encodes CATRRDPAGAVDTQYF.

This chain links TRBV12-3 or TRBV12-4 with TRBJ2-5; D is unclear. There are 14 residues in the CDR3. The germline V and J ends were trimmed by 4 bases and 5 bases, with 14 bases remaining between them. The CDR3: CASSSSTLMETQYF. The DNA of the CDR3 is TGTGCCAGCAGTTCAAGCACCCTGATGGAGACCCAGTACTTC.

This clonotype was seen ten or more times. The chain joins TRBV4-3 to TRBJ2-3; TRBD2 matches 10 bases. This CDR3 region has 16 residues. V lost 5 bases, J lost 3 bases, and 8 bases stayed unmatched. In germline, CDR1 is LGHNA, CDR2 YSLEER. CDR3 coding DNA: TGCGCCAGCAGCAGGGCTAGCGGGAGTGGGACAGATACGCAGTATTTT. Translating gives CASSRASGSGTDTQYF.

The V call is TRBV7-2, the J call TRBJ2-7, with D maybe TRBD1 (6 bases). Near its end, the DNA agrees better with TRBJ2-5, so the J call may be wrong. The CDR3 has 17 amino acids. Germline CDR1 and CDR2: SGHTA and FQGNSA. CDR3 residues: CASSSNLRVRGLETQYF. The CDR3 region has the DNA TGTGCCAGCAGCTCGAATCTCAGGGTCAGGGGTTTGGAGACCCAGTACTTC.

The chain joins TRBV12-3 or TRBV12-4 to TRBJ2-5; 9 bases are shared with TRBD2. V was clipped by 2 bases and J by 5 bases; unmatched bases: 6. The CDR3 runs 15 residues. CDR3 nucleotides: TGTGCCAGCAGTTTAAGGGGACTAGCTGATGAGACCCAGTACTTC. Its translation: CASSLRGLADETQYF.

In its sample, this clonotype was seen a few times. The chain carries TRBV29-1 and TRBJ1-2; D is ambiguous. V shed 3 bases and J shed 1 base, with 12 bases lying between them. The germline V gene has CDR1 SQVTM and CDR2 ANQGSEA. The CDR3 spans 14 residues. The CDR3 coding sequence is TGCAGCGTTGAGTACAACCAAATTAACTATGGCTACACCTTC. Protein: CSVEYNQINYGYTF.

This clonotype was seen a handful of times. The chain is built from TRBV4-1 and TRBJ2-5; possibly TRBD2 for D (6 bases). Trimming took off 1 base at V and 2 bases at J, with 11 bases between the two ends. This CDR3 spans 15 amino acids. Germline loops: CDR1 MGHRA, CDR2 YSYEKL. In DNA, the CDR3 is TGCGCCAGCAGCCAAGGGCTAGCGTTACAAGAGACCCAGTACTTC. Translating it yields CASSQGLALQETQYF.

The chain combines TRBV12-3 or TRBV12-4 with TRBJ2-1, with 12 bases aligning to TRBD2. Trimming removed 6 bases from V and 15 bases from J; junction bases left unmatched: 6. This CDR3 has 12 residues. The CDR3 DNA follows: TGTGCCAGCAGCACGGGACTAGCGGGCTCGTTCTTC. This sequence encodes CASSTGLAGSFF.

The CDR3 DNA reads as TGTGCCAGCAGTTACAGGCAGTCCTACGAGCAGTACTTC. Its translation: CASSYRQSYEQYF. This sequence joins TRBV6-5 and TRBJ2-7, with unresolved D. Germline V gene lookup returns CDR1 MNHEY and CDR2 SVGAGI. V was clipped by 2 bases and J by 1 base, with 6 bases between them. There are 13 residues in the CDR3.

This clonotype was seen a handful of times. For the CDR3, the DNA is TGTGCCAGCAGACCTCCGAGGACAGGGGGCTTAGATACGCAGTATTTT. This encodes CASRPPRTGGLDTQYF. The chain is built from TRBV28 and TRBJ2-3, with 11 bases that match TRBD1. Per the germline V gene, CDR1 is MDHEN and CDR2 is SYDVKM. The junction had 10 bases not matched to a gene; V was cut back by 6 bases and J by 5 bases. The CDR3 spans 16 residues.

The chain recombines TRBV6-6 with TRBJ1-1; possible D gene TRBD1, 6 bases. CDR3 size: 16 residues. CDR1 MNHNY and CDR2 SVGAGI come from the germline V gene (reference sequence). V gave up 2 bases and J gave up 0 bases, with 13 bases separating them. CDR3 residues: CASSYLRTALNTEAFF. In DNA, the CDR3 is TGTGCCAGCAGTTACCTCCGGACAGCCCTGAACACTGAAGCTTTCTTT.

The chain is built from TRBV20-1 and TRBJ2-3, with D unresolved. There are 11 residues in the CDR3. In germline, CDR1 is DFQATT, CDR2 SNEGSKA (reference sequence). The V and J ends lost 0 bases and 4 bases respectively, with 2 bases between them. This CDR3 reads CSARDPDTQYF. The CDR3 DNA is TGCAGTGCTAGAGATCCAGATACGCAGTATTTT.

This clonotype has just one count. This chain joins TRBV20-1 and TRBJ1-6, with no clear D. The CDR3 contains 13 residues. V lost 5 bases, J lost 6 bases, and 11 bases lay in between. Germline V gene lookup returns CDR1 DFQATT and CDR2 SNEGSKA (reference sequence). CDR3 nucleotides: TGCAGTGCTCGTCGCGGGCTTAATTCACCCCTCCACTTT. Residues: CSARRGLNSPLHF.